The T cell receptor beta chain under discussion was sequenced for a study of cytomegalovirus exposure and HLA in healthy donors. The study's findings and limits: Roughly uniform depth of sequencing across donors was assumed in presence/absence analyses. HLA alleles showed associations with around 15,000 TCR beta sequences in a later analysis, at a 0.05 false discovery rate. Highest at DRB1 and lowest at HLA-C, TCR association rates differed among HLA loci in a later analysis. A prior analysis recorded that most TCR beta V segments were productive about 87% or about 30% of the time.

In the case of this clone: The antigen is unknown.

The CDR3 is 16 amino acids. Germline V gene sequence: CDR1 MNHEY, CDR2 SVGAGI. The germline V and J ends were trimmed by 2 bases and 2 bases, with 10 bases remaining between them. Use of 60 Vbeta and 13 Jbeta primers characterized the PCR. Using immunoSEQ multiplex PCR, the repertoire was profiled, and TCRdb retains in-frame clones only, with some absent. The sample records 200,000 or so clones, around 85% being singletons. V is TRBV6-5 and J is TRBJ1-6, with a tentative D call TRBD1 (5 bases). The sequencing sample was made of PBMCs. This TCR was sampled from a man aged 40-55 years in good health and CMV-seropositive. CDR3 amino acids: CASSYGGITYNSPLHF. The DNA for the CDR3 is TGTGCCAGCAGTTACGGGGGGATCACCTATAATTCACCCCTCCACTTT.